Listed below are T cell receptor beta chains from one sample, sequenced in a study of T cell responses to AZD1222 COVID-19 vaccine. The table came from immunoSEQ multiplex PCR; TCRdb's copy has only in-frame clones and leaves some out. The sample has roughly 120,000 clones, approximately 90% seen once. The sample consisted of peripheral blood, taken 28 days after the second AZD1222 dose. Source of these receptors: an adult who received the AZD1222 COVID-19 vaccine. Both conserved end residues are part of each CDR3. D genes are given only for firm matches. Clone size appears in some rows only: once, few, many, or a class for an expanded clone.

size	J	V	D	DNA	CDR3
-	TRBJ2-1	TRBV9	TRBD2	TGTGCCAGCAGCCCCACTTTATCTCAGCGGGAGTGGGGTGAGCAGTTCTTC	CASSPTLSQREWGEQFF
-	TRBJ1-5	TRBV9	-	TGTGCCAGCAGCGTAGGGCCGGATAGCAATCAGCCCCAGCATTTT	CASSVGPDSNQPQHF
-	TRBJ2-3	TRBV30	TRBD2	TGTGCCTGGAGTGTACGGGCTAGCGGAAAAAACGGAGATACGCAGTATTTT	CAWSVRASGKNGDTQYF
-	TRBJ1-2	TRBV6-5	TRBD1	TGTGCCAGCCTGGACAGGGGCGCAGACTATGGCTACACCTTC	CASLDRGADYGYTF
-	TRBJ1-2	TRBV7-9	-	TGTGCCAGCAGCTTAGTATGGCGGCAGAACGCCAACTATGGCTACACCTTC	CASSLVWRQNANYGYTF
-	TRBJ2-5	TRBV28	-	TGTGCCAGCAGTTCTTGGCGGGGTCAAGAGACCCAGTACTTC	CASSSWRGQETQYF
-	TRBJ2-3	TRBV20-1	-	TGCAGTGCTAGTAGACCGGGGACAGATACGCAGTATTTT	CSASRPGTDTQYF
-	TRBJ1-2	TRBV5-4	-	TGTGCCAGCAGCTTGCCACCCGACAGGAACTATGGCTACACCTTC	CASSLPPDRNYGYTF
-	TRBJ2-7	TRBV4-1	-	TGCGCCAGCAGCCAAGGGGGAGTAGGGCAGGGGGGACGGTACGAGCAGTACTTC	CASSQGGVGQGGRYEQYF
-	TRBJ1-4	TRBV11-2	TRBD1	TGTGCCAGCACGGGACAGGGGTATGAAAAACTGTTTTTT	CASTGQGYEKLFF
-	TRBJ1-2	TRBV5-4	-	TGTGCCAGCAGCTCTGCAGGGGCTAACTATGGCTACACCTTC	CASSSAGANYGYTF
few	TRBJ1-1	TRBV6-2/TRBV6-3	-	TGTGCCAGCAGTTACCTCGGTCAGAACACTGAAGCTTTCTTT	CASSYLGQNTEAFF
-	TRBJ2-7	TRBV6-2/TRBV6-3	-	TGTGCCAGCAGCCGAACTAGCTACGAGCAGTACTTC	CASSRTSYEQYF
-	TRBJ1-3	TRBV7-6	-	TGTGCCACCTCCCAGGCCGCAAACACTGGAAACACCATATATTTT	CATSQAANTGNTIYF
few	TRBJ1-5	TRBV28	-	TGTGCCAGTTGGGGGATCCTGGGGCAGCCCCAGCATTTT	CASWGILGQPQHF
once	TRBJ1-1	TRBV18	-	TGTGCCAGCTCACCCATCGATACCTCCCGGGGCCTGAACACTGAAGCTTTCTTT	CASSPIDTSRGLNTEAFF
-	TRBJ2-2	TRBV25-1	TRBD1	TGTGCCAGCAGTGATTTGGACAGGGACACCGGGGAGCTGTTTTTT	CASSDLDRDTGELFF
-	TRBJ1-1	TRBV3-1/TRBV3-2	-	TGTGCCAGCAGCCAAGGATATTTCAGGGAGATGAACACTGAAGCTTTCTTT	CASSQGYFREMNTEAFF
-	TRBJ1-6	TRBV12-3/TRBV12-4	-	TGTGCCAGCAGGACAACCTATAATTCACCCCTCCACTTT	CASRTTYNSPLHF
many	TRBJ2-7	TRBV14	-	TGTGCCAGCAGCCCGAACGGCTACGAGCAGTACTTC	CASSPNGYEQYF
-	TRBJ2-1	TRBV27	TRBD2	TGTGCCAGCGCCCGGACCCTAGGACTAGCGGACAATGAGCAGTTCTTC	CASARTLGLADNEQFF
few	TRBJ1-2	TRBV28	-	TGTGCCAGCAGTAGCCTCCGGGACGGTGGCTACACCTTC	CASSSLRDGGYTF
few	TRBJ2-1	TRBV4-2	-	TGTGCCAGCAGCCAAGATAGAAGGAGTCAGTTCTTC	CASSQDRRSQFF
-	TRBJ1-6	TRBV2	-	TGTGCCAGCATAGGAGCCCCTAGTTCACCCCTCCACTTT	CASIGAPSSPLHF
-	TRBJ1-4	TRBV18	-	TGTGCCAGCTCACCCGGGGAAACTAATGAAAAACTGTTTTTT	CASSPGETNEKLFF
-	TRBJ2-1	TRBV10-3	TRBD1	TGTGCCATCAGTGAGTCCGGGACAGGGCTAAATGAGCAGTTCTTC	CAISESGTGLNEQFF
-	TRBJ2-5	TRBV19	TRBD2	TGTGCCAGTAGTATTCGGCGGGGGGCGGAGACCCAGTACTTC	CASSIRRGAETQYF
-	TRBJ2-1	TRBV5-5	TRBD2	TGTGCCAGCAGCCTGTTAGCGGGAGTGTGGAGTATTGAGCAGTTCTTC	CASSLLAGVWSIEQFF
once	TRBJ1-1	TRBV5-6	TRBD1	TGTGCCAGCAGCTTGGAGCCAGGGGGTCTACTCGTGGGCACTGAAGCTTTCTTT	CASSLEPGGLLVGTEAFF